This passage covers 17 T cell receptor beta chains from one sample sequenced in a study of beta chain features in type 1 diabetes. Sequencing targeted expressed TCRB transcripts, as all isolated RNA had been reverse transcribed. Data came from immunoSEQ multiplex PCR; TCRdb stores just in-frame clones and leaves some out. The sample consists of roughly 300,000 clones, around 7.6% of them appearing once. The source material was central memory CD4+ T cells from blood. These receptors were collected from a woman between 18 and 29 years old in good health.

The chain joins TRBV16 to TRBJ1-1; D might be TRBD1 (5 bases). V was shortened by 2 bases and J by 13 bases, with 17 bases between the two germline ends. CDR1 is KGHSY, CDR2 FQNENV, per germline. This CDR3 has 13 amino acids. CDR3: CASSQTRDAVCFF. DNA of the CDR3: TGTGCCAGCAGCCAAACCCGGGACGCCGTTTGTTTCTTT.

The chain employs TRBV15 and TRBJ2-1; D unclear. Trimming left V 0 bases short and J 4 bases short, with 10 bases between. The CDR3 consists of 15 residues. Germline V gives CDR1 LNHNV, CDR2 YYDKDF (reference sequence). The CDR3 sequence is CATSRDTANYNEQFF. CDR3 nucleotides: TGTGCCACCAGCAGAGATACAGCAAATTACAATGAGCAGTTCTTC.

This rearrangement joins TRBV5-1 to TRBJ1-4, with unresolved D. CDR1 and CDR2 from the germline V gene are SGHRS and YFSETQ. The CDR3 loop spans 15 amino acids. V dropped 0 bases and J dropped 6 bases, with 12 bases sitting between them. CDR3 amino acids: CASSLAGYRDEKLFF. The CDR3 DNA reads as TGCGCCAGCAGCTTGGCTGGGTACAGAGATGAAAAACTGTTTTTT.

This clone was found a few times. The genes are TRBV19 and TRBJ2-7, with D possibly being TRBD1 (6 bases). Per the germline V gene, CDR1 is LNHDA and CDR2 is SQIVND (reference sequence). Trimming shortened V by 4 bases and J by 6 bases, and 19 bases separated the two germline ends. The CDR3 is 15 amino acids. Here the CDR3 reads CASSTVGQWFVEQYF. CDR3 bases: TGTGCCAGTAGTACGGTTGGACAGTGGTTCGTCGAGCAGTACTTC. Based on the CDR3 plus reference TRBV19 and TRBJ2-7, the full variable domain is DGGITQSPKYLFRKEGQNVTLSCEQNLNHDAMYWYRQDPGQGLRLIYYSQIVNDFQKGDIAEGYSVSREKKESFPLTVTSAQKNPTAFYLCASSTVGQWFVEQYFGPGTRLTVT.

Remarks on this clone: The same CDR3 can be traced to other DNA sequences in this sample. The chain has TRBV9 and TRBJ2-3, with a tentative D call TRBD2 (5 bases). CDR1 is SGDLS and CDR2 is YYNGEE in the germline V gene. This CDR3 comprises 14 residues. With 2 bases removed from V and 0 bases from J, the gap between germline ends came to 7 bases. The CDR3, as DNA: TGTGCCAGCAGCGTGGAGCGGAGCACAGATACGCAGTATTTT. Its translation is CASSVERSTDTQYF.

This clone was seen repeatedly, ten times or more. The chain couples TRBV4-1 to TRBJ1-5, with D uncertain. V was clipped by 0 bases and J by 9 bases, with 9 bases between them. CDR3 length: 13 residues. Germline CDR1 is MGHRA and CDR2 is YSYEKL. CDR3 protein: CASSQENATPQHF. The CDR3, as DNA: TGCGCCAGCAGCCAAGAAAACGCCACGCCCCAGCATTTT.

The chain couples TRBV5-8 to TRBJ2-1; 7 positions agree with TRBD2. The V gene's germline CDR1 is SGHTS and CDR2 YDEGEE. V gave up 7 bases and J gave up 3 bases; unmatched junction bases: 10. This CDR3 has 15 amino acids. CDR3 residues: CASGSGNSVYNEQFF. The CDR3 DNA reads TGTGCCAGCGGCAGCGGGAACTCTGTCTACAATGAGCAGTTCTTC.

The gene calls are TRBV10-3 and TRBJ2-3; D unresolved. Germline CDR1 reads ENHRY; CDR2 reads SYGVKD. The CDR3 is 14 amino acids. The V gene lost 10 bases and the J gene lost 1 base, with 15 bases spanning the gap. As DNA, the CDR3 is TGTGCCAGCGAACCGGGCCTGGGCACAGATACGCAGTATTTT. Its translation: CASEPGLGTDTQYF.

This clone showed up just a few times. J is TRBJ2-5 and V is TRBV11-1; possibly TRBD1 or TRBD2 for D (5 bases each). V was pared by 4 bases and J by 5 bases, with 14 bases between. The CDR3 is made up of 14 amino acids. Germline values: CDR1 SGHAT, CDR2 FQDESV (reference sequence). CDR3 sequence: CASSSGTFGETQYF. In DNA, the CDR3 is TGTGCCAGCAGCTCCGGGACCTTCGGGGAGACCCAGTACTTC.

This clone has only a few counts. This chain links TRBV4-3 with TRBJ2-5; maybe TRBD1 (6 bases). The CDR3 has 15 amino acids. Germline V gene sequence: CDR1 LGHNA, CDR2 YSLEER. The ends were cut back, 5 bases at V and 5 bases at J, with 18 bases in the middle. CDR3 sequence reads: CASSGVAERGETQYF. The CDR3 nucleotides are TGCGCCAGCAGCGGTGTGGCAGAGAGGGGGGAGACCCAGTACTTC.

This clone came up a few times. This chain uses TRBV5-6 with TRBJ2-1; TRBD2 matches at 7 bases. Trimming removed 5 bases from V and 2 bases from J; junction bases left unmatched: 10. CDR1 SGHDT and CDR2 YYEEEE come from the germline V gene. The length of the CDR3 is 16 residues. In DNA, the CDR3 is TGTGCCAGCAGTTTAGGCGGGAGAACGGCCTACAATGAGCAGTTCTTC. It is translated as CASSLGGRTAYNEQFF.

This clone was counted a few times. V usage is TRBV20-1 and J usage is TRBJ2-7; D may be TRBD1 (5 bases). Germline CDR1 is DFQATT and CDR2 is SNEGSKA (reference sequence). V was shortened by 3 bases and J by 5 bases, with 8 bases between the two germline ends. CDR3 size: 11 residues. The CDR3 spells CSASRRDEQYF. CDR3 coding DNA: TGCAGTGCTAGTCGCAGGGACGAGCAGTACTTC.

This clone was found many times. The chain recombines TRBV7-9 with TRBJ2-1; no reliable D call. Germline V gives CDR1 SEHNR, CDR2 FQNEAQ (reference sequence). The V gene lost 2 bases and the J gene lost 7 bases, with 12 bases spanning the gap. The CDR3 totals 14 residues. The CDR3 protein is CASSLSQLVNEQFF. CDR3 DNA: TGTGCCAGCAGCTTATCACAGTTAGTTAATGAGCAGTTCTTC.

There are a few counts of this clone. This chain uses TRBV6-1 with TRBJ2-1, with 7 bases matching TRBD2. V gave up 8 bases and J gave up 4 bases; unmatched junction bases: 2. The CDR3 is 12 residues long. The germline CDR1 and CDR2 sequences are MNHNS and SASEGT. The CDR3 nucleotides read TGTGCCAGCCTGCGGGAGTACAATGAGCAGTTCTTC. The encoded protein is CASLREYNEQFF.

In DNA, the CDR3 is TGTGCCAGCAGATGGGCGGGAGCGGACACCGGGGAGCTGTTTTTT. Encoded protein: CASRWAGADTGELFF. V usage is TRBV7-9 and J usage is TRBJ2-2, with 7 bases fitting TRBD2. V was clipped by 6 bases and J by 3 bases; unmatched bases: 7. Germline V gene lookup returns CDR1 SEHNR and CDR2 FQNEAQ (reference sequence). The CDR3 is 15 amino acids.

V is TRBV7-2 and J is TRBJ2-7, with 10 nucleotides matching TRBD2. CDR1 and CDR2 (germline): SGHTA, FQGNSA. This CDR3 spans 14 amino acids. V dropped 5 bases and J dropped 5; count of bases not matched to a gene: 6. CDR3: CASSATSGKNEQYF. The CDR3 DNA follows: TGTGCCAGCAGCGCCACTAGCGGGAAAAACGAGCAGTACTTC.

The chain joins TRBV7-2 to TRBJ2-1, with TRBD2 matching over 8 bases. This CDR3 is 15 amino acids long. Germline-derived CDR1 and CDR2 are SGHTA and FQGNSA. The V gene end was trimmed by 7 bases and the J gene end by 4 bases; junction bases not matched to a gene: 9. The CDR3 DNA sequence: TGTGCCAGCATCCGTACCGGGACTAGTTACAATGAGCAGTTCTTC. Translated, it gives CASIRTGTSYNEQFF.